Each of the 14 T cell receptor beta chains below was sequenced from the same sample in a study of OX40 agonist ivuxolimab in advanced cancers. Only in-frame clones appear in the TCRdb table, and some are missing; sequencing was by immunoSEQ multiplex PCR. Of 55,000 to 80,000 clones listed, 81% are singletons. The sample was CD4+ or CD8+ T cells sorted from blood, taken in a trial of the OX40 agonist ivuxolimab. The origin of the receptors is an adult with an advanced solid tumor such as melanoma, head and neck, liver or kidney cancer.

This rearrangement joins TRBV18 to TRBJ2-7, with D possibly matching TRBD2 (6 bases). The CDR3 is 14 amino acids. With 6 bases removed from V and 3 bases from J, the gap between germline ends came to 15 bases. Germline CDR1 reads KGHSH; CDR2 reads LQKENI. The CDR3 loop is CASSYTGGNYEQYF. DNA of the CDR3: TGTGCCAGCTCTTACACCGGGGGTAACTACGAGCAGTACTTC.

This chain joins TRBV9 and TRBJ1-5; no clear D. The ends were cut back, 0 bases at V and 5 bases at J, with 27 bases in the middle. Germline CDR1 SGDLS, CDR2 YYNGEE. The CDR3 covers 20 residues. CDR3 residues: CASSVVGAEIPSPGHQPQHF. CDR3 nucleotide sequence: TGTGCCAGCAGCGTAGTGGGAGCAGAAATTCCATCCCCTGGGCATCAGCCCCAGCATTTT.

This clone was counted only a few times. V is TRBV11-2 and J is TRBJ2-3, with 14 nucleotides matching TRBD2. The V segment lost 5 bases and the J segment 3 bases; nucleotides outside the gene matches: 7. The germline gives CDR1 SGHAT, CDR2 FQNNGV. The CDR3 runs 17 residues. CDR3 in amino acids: CASSRLAGGRLTDTQYF. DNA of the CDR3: TGTGCCAGCAGCCGACTAGCGGGGGGGCGGTTGACAGATACGCAGTATTTT.

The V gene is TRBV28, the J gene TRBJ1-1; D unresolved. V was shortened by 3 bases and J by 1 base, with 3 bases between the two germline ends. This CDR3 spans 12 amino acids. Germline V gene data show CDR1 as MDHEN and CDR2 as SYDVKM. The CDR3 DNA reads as TGTGCCAGCAGTTTGAGGAACACTGAAGCTTTCTTT. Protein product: CASSLRNTEAFF.

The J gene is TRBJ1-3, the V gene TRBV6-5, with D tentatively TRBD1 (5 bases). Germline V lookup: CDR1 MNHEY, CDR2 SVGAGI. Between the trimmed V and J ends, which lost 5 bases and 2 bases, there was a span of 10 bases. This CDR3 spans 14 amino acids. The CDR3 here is CASSDGGAGNTIYF. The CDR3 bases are TGTGCCAGCAGTGACGGGGGAGCTGGAAACACCATATATTTT.

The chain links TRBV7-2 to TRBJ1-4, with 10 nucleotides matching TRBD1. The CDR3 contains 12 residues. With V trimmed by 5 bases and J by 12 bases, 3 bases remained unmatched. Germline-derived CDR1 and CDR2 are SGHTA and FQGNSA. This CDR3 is CASSAGTGELFF. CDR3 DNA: TGTGCCAGCAGCGCCGGGACAGGGGAACTGTTTTTT.

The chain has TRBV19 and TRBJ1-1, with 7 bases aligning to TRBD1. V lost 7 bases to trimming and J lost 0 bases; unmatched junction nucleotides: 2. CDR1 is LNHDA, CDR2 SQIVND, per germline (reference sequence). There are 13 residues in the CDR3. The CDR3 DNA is TGTGCCAGTAAGGACAGGATGAACACTGAAGCTTTCTTT. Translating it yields CASKDRMNTEAFF. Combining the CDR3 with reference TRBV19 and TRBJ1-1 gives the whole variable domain DGGITQSPKYLFRKEGQNVTLSCEQNLNHDAMYWYRQDPGQGLRLIYYSQIVNDFQKGDIAEGYSVSREKKESFPLTVTSAQKNPTAFYLCASKDRMNTEAFFGQGTRLTVV.

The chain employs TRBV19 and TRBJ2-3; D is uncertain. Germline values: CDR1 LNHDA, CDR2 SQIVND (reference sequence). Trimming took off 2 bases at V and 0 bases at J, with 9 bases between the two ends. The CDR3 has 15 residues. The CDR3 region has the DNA TGTGCCAGTAGTATATCGGCCGCTAGCACAGATACGCAGTATTTT. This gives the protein CASSISAASTDTQYF.

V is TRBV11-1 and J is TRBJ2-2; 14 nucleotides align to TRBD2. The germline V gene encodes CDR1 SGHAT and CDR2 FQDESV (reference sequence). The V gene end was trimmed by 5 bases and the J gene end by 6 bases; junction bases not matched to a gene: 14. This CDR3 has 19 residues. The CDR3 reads CASSRRTSGGPMRAGELFF. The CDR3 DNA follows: TGTGCCAGCAGCAGACGGACTAGCGGGGGGCCCATGAGGGCCGGGGAGCTGTTTTTT. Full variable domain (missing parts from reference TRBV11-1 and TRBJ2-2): EAEVAQSPRYKITEKSQAVAFWCDPISGHATLYWYRQILGQGPELLVQFQDESVVDDSQLPKDRFSAERLKGVDSTLKIQPAELGDSAMYLCASSRRTSGGPMRAGELFFGEGSRLTVL.

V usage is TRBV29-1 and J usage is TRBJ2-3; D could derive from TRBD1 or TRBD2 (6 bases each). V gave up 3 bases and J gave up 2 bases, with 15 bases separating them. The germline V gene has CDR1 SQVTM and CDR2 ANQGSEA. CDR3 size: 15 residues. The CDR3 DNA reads TGCAGCGTTGAGGGGGGCTTCCCGCTCACAGATACGCAGTATTTT. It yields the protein CSVEGGFPLTDTQYF.

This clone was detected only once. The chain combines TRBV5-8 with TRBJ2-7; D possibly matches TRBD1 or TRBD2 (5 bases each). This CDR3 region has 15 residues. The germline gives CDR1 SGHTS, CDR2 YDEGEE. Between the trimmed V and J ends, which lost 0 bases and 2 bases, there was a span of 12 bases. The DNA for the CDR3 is TGTGCCAGCAGCTTGGCCGGGGCGGCTACCTACGAGCAGTACTTC. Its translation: CASSLAGAATYEQYF. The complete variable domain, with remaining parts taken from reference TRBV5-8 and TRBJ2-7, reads EAGVTQSPTHLIKTRGQQATLRCSPISGHTSVYWYQQALGLGLQFLLWYDEGEERNRGNFPPRFSGRQFPNYSSELNVNALELEDSALYLCASSLAGAATYEQYFGPGTRLTVT.

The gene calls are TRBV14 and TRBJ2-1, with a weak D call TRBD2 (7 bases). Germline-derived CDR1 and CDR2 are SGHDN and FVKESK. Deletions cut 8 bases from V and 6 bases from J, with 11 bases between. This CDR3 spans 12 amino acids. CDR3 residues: CASRRGGNEQFF. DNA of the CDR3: TGTGCCAGCCGGAGGGGGGGCAATGAGCAGTTCTTC.

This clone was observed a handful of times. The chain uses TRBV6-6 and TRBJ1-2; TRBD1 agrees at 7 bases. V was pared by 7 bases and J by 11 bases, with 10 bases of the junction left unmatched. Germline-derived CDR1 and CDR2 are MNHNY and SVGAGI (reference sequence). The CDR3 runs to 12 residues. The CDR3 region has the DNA TGTGCCAGCACGGCAGGGGGAGTGAGTTACACCTTC. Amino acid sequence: CASTAGGVSYTF.

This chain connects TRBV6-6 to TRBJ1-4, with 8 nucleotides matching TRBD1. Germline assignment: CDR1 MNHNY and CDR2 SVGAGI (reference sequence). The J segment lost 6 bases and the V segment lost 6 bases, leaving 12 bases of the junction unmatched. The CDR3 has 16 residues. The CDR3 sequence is CASRSSIQGVDEKLFF. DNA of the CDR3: TGTGCCAGCAGGTCTTCGATACAGGGGGTTGATGAAAAACTGTTTTTT.